The 8 T cell receptor beta chains in this list originate from one sample, sequenced in a study of chemoradiotherapy in HPV16-positive cancers (dated by TCRdb to between 2021 and 2023). Library construction relied on the immunoSEQ multiplex PCR assay. TCRdb obtained this table from immuneACCESS and retained in-frame rearrangements with V and J assigned. These tables miss some clones; where compared with another copy, unresolved V genes account for less than half of the shortfall, and the remainder is unexplained. This sample has about 24,000 clones in its table, and around 90% of those were observed once. The ten largest clonotypes hold about 17% of the sample. The sequencing used blood, collected from a patient who underwent chemoradiotherapy. The receptors were gathered from a human donor with HPV-associated anogenital cancer.

This rearrangement joins TRBV19 to TRBJ1-1; unclear D gene. The CDR3 runs 14 residues. V was clipped by 0 bases and J by 10 bases, with 15 bases between them. CDR1 is LNHDA, CDR2 SQIVND, per germline (reference sequence). The chain's CDR3 is CASSIDRTGRGAFF. The CDR3 DNA reads as TGTGCCAGTAGTATAGATCGGACGGGTCGAGGAGCTTTCTTT.

The CDR3 nucleotides read TGTGCCAGCAGGGACGGGACTAGCGGGAGTTTGCAGTACTTC. Amino acids: CASRDGTSGSLQYF. The chain combines TRBV7-9 with TRBJ2-7; 14 nucleotides agree with TRBD2. Germline CDR1 reads SEHNR; CDR2 reads FQNEAQ (reference sequence). The CDR3 is made up of 14 amino acids. V gave up 6 bases and J gave up 9 bases; unmatched junction bases: 7.

The chain couples TRBV9 to TRBJ1-1, with D unresolved. Trimming stripped 4 bases from V and 8 bases from J, with 12 bases between. Looked up from germline, CDR1 is SGDLS and CDR2 is YYNGEE. The CDR3 is 12 residues long. CDR3 nucleotides: TGTGCCAGCAGCTTTGGAGGCGGAGAAGCTTTCTTT. Protein sequence: CASSFGGGEAFF.

The rearrangement joins TRBV6-5 to TRBJ1-4; no definite D call. Deletions cut 1 base from V and 12 bases from J, with 9 bases between. This CDR3 is 12 amino acids long. CDR1 and CDR2 (germline): MNHEY, SVGAGI. The CDR3 DNA sequence: TGTGCCAGCAGTTACTTGGGAGAACAACTGTTTTTT. Protein: CASSYLGEQLFF.

The CDR3 DNA follows: TGTGCCAGCAGCTTAGTCCGTGAGCAGTTCTTC. Its protein product is CASSLVREQFF. The chain joins TRBV7-2 to TRBJ2-1; D unresolved. V gave up 1 base and J gave up 9 bases, with 4 bases separating them. The length of the CDR3 is 11 residues. The germline gives CDR1 SGHTA, CDR2 FQGNSA.

This clone was found once. The rearrangement uses TRBV23-1 and TRBJ1-2, with D maybe TRBD1 (6 bases). TRBV23-1 is recorded as an ORF, its role being uncertain. V was clipped by 1 base and J by 3 bases, with 21 bases between them. This CDR3 comprises 18 residues. The CDR3 DNA sequence: TGCGCCAGCAGTCAATACAGGGTCAAGGTTTGGACAGACTATGGCTACACCTTC. Translation gives CASSQYRVKVWTDYGYTF.

This clone appeared a single time. The rearrangement joins TRBV7-9 to TRBJ2-3, with 14 bases lining up with TRBD2. The CDR3 is 16 residues long. Unmatched junction bases numbered 2, after V lost 5 bases and J lost 1 base. The germline V gene encodes CDR1 SEHNR and CDR2 FQNEAQ (reference sequence). CDR3 coding DNA: TGTGCCAGCAGCGAGGGACTAGCGGGGGGCACAGATACGCAGTATTTT. Translation gives CASSEGLAGGTDTQYF.

This rearrangement joins TRBV4-2 to TRBJ2-1; no clear D gene. Germline V gene lookup returns CDR1 LGHNA and CDR2 YNFKEQ. The CDR3 is made up of 15 amino acids. The V gene lost 1 base and the J gene lost 1 base, with 8 bases spanning the gap. The CDR3 DNA sequence: TGTGCCAGCAGCCAAGCTCTATTTTCCTACAATGAGCAGTTCTTC. Residues: CASSQALFSYNEQFF.